This T cell receptor beta chain was sequenced in a study of radiotherapy plus CTLA-4 blockade in lung cancer. Study-wide background: Among all patients, approximately 17% showed objective responses, while 30% to 35% had disease control.

The assay was immunoSEQ multiplex PCR, and TCRdb's table has in-frame clones only and misses some. The sample lists about 73,000 clones, 80% to 90% seen once, with 35% to 45% in the top ten. Whole-study results and caveats: Radiotherapy was combined with ipilimumab, and tumor-derived TCR clones then expanded in blood. Dynamics of early blood T cell clones, together with interferon-beta, were reportedly the best predictors of response.

A note on this clone: Its cognate antigen is unknown.

Looked up from germline, CDR1 is MDHEN and CDR2 is SYDVKM. V lost 10 bases to trimming and J lost 0 bases; unmatched junction nucleotides: 10. The CDR3 length is 15 residues. Focal radiation was given together with CTLA-4 blockade (ipilimumab) to patients with chemo-refractory metastatic non-small-cell lung cancer. Sequencing used peripheral blood, obtained from a patient treated with radiotherapy plus ipilimumab. The source of this sequence is a human donor with non-small cell lung cancer that progressed on radiotherapy plus ipilimumab. The V gene is TRBV28, the J gene TRBJ1-1, with 8 bases matching TRBD1. CDR3 nucleotides: TGTGCCACCGGAATTGGGGGACAGGTGAACACTGAAGCTTTCTTT. This encodes CATGIGGQVNTEAFF.